One sample yielded the 22 T cell receptor beta chains listed below, sequenced in a study of graft-versus-host responses after intestinal transplantation. Sequencing used immunoSEQ multiplex PCR; TCRdb keeps in-frame clones, though not all of them. The sample lists over 85,000 clones, 93% occurring once. Their antigens remain unidentified. This specimen was unstimulated CD8+ T cells sorted from spleen or lymph node cells, taken before intestinal transplant. All receptors come from a human donor who received an intestinal transplant.

This rearrangement joins TRBV6-5 to TRBJ2-3, with D perhaps matching TRBD2 (6 bases). The germline V gene encodes CDR1 MNHEY and CDR2 SVGAGI. The CDR3 extends over 15 amino acids. Trimming removed 2 bases from V and 0 bases from J, with 9 bases in between. CDR3 loop: CASSYRSGSTDTQYF. In DNA form, the CDR3 reads TGTGCCAGCAGTTACCGTAGCGGTAGCACAGATACGCAGTATTTT.

V usage is TRBV11-3 and J usage is TRBJ2-7; D might be TRBD1 (6 bases). This CDR3 contains 15 residues. The germline CDR1 and CDR2 sequences are SGHNT and YENEEA. Deletions cut 1 base from V and 3 bases from J, with 13 bases between. CDR3 coding DNA: TGTGCCAGCAGCTTAGGTCAGGGGCCCTTCTACGAGCAGTACTTC. Protein sequence: CASSLGQGPFYEQYF.

This chain connects TRBV5-6 to TRBJ1-2; possible D gene TRBD1, 5 bases. The V end lost 3 bases, the J end lost 4 bases, and 19 bases lay between the germline ends. CDR1 and CDR2 from the germline V gene are SGHDT and YYEEEE. CDR3 length: 16 amino acids. CDR3 amino acids: CASSSPGGDFIYGYTF. CDR3 coding DNA: TGTGCCAGCAGCTCCCCGGGCGGGGACTTCATCTATGGCTACACCTTC.

For the CDR3, the DNA is TGTGCCAGCAGCTTGGACAGGGCAGGGACCGCAACTAATGAAAAACTGTTTTTT. Its protein product is CASSLDRAGTATNEKLFF. The chain has TRBV5-6 and TRBJ1-4, with a weak D call TRBD1 (6 bases). This CDR3 region has 18 residues. Germline loops: CDR1 SGHDT, CDR2 YYEEEE. V was trimmed by 0 bases and J by 0 bases, leaving 15 bases between them. The full variable domain, rest sourced from reference TRBV5-6 and TRBJ1-4, is DAGVTQSPTHLIKTRGQQVTLRCSPKSGHDTVSWYQQALGQGPQFIFQYYEEEERQRGNFPDRFSGHQFPNYSSELNVNALLLGDSALYLCASSLDRAGTATNEKLFFGSGTQLSVL.

The V call is TRBV7-6, the J call TRBJ2-5; 10 bases agree with TRBD2. The CDR3 consists of 15 residues. With V trimmed by 7 bases and J by 5 bases, 10 bases remained unmatched. Germline-derived CDR1 and CDR2 are SGHVS and FNYEAQ. The CDR3 nucleotides are TGTGCCAGCAACTGGGCTAGCGGGAGCGGGGAGACCCAGTACTTC. Its protein is CASNWASGSGETQYF.

This chain joins TRBV27 and TRBJ2-1; weak D call: TRBD2 (5 bases). This CDR3 spans 13 amino acids. CDR1 is MNHEY, CDR2 SMNVEV, per germline (reference sequence). The V and J ends lost 1 base and 6 bases respectively, with 7 bases between them. As DNA, the CDR3 is TGTGCCAGCAGTTTATTCGGAGGCAATGAGCAGTTCTTC. Its translation is CASSLFGGNEQFF.

The CDR3, as DNA: TGTGCCAGTAGTGGAGCTGCCGATCAGTCCTACGAGCAGTACTTC. Its protein product is CASSGAADQSYEQYF. The chain couples TRBV19 to TRBJ2-7; no clear D gene. The V gene's germline CDR1 is LNHDA and CDR2 SQIVND (reference sequence). The CDR3 runs to 15 residues. Trimming took 5 bases from V and 1 from J, leaving 15 bases between them. Full variable domain (outside the CDR3, taken from reference TRBV19 and TRBJ2-7): DGGITQSPKYLFRKEGQNVTLSCEQNLNHDAMYWYRQDPGQGLRLIYYSQIVNDFQKGDIAEGYSVSREKKESFPLTVTSAQKNPTAFYLCASSGAADQSYEQYFGPGTRLTVT.

The chain has TRBV5-1 and TRBJ1-1; D possibly corresponds to TRBD1 (6 bases). CDR1 is SGHRS and CDR2 is YFSETQ in the germline V gene. The CDR3 is made up of 18 amino acids. V was cut by 4 bases and J by 5 bases, with 27 bases left in between. The CDR3 spells CASSKTLKGGKGKTEAFF. CDR3 sequence (DNA): TGCGCCAGCAGCAAGACGTTGAAGGGGGGTAAGGGGAAGACTGAAGCTTTCTTT.

The J gene is TRBJ2-3, the V gene TRBV10-2; 10 bases match TRBD2. The CDR3 runs to 14 residues. With V trimmed by 5 bases and J by 3 bases, 2 bases remained unmatched. CDR1 is WSHSY and CDR2 is SAAADI in the germline V gene. The CDR3 spells CASSSGRETDTQYF. CDR3 DNA: TGCGCCAGCAGTAGCGGGAGGGAGACAGATACGCAGTATTTT.

The V and J genes are TRBV20-1 and TRBJ2-1, with no clear D. Germline CDR1 is DFQATT and CDR2 is SNEGSKA (reference sequence). The CDR3 is 11 residues long. Trimming removed 0 bases from V and 10 bases from J, with 7 bases in between. CDR3 sequence reads: CSARDGLEQFF. CDR3 coding DNA: TGCAGTGCTAGAGATGGGTTAGAGCAGTTCTTC.

The genes are TRBV30 and TRBJ2-3; D unresolved. This CDR3 is built from 11 residues. Trimming took 5 bases from V and 8 from J, leaving 11 bases between them. Germline CDR1 GTSNPN, CDR2 SVGIG (reference sequence). DNA of the CDR3: TGTGCCTGGGACGAGCCGGGTACGCAGTATTTT. Encoded protein: CAWDEPGTQYF.

In this sample, this clone turned up once. The chain combines TRBV5-4 with TRBJ2-7, with D tentatively TRBD2 (6 bases). Germline values: CDR1 SGHNT, CDR2 YYREEE (reference sequence). V was pared by 4 bases and J by 7 bases, with 12 bases between. The CDR3 totals 12 residues. CDR3 nucleotides: TGTGCCAGCAGCGGCCTTGGAGGGGAGCAGTACTTC. Its protein is CASSGLGGEQYF.

The chain carries TRBV29-1 and TRBJ1-1; no clear D. Trimming shortened V by 3 bases and J by 4 bases, and 6 bases separated the two germline ends. The CDR3 has 11 amino acids. CDR1 is SQVTM, CDR2 ANQGSEA, per germline. The CDR3 loop reads CSVEGFTEAFF. The CDR3 DNA reads TGCAGCGTTGAGGGGTTCACTGAAGCTTTCTTT.

The CDR3 DNA sequence: TGTGCCAGCAGACCGACAGGGTCAGCTCTCTACGAGCAGTACTTC. Its protein product is CASRPTGSALYEQYF. This rearrangement joins TRBV5-6 to TRBJ2-7; 7 positions match TRBD1. Germline CDR1 SGHDT, CDR2 YYEEEE. The CDR3 consists of 15 residues. Unmatched junction bases numbered 11, after V lost 5 bases and J lost 3 bases.

V is TRBV14 and J is TRBJ2-7, with D perhaps assigned TRBD1 or TRBD2 (5 bases each). Trimming took off 6 bases at V and 0 bases at J, with 15 bases between the two ends. This CDR3 spans 15 amino acids. Germline assignment: CDR1 SGHDN and CDR2 FVKESK. The CDR3 loop reads CASRLTGTYSYEQYF. In DNA form, the CDR3 reads TGTGCCAGCAGACTAACCGGGACCTACTCCTACGAGCAGTACTTC.

The DNA of the CDR3 is TGTGCCAGCAGCGTACCCCCGGAACGCAGGGTAGGGAGCGGGAGGTCCTACAATGAGCAGTTCTTC. This codes for CASSVPPERRVGSGRSYNEQFF. V gene TRBV9 combines with J gene TRBJ2-1; 9 nucleotides agree with TRBD2. V lost 1 base, J lost 1 base, and 21 bases stayed unmatched. The CDR3 is made up of 22 amino acids. Germline V CDR1 and CDR2: SGDLS, YYNGEE.

The DNA for the CDR3 is TGTGCCACGGGGCCGGGGGCTGGAAACACCATATATTTT. Translated, it gives CATGPGAGNTIYF. The genes are TRBV19 and TRBJ1-3; D is perhaps TRBD1 (5 bases). CDR1 is LNHDA, CDR2 SQIVND, per germline (reference sequence). V was clipped by 10 bases and J by 2 bases, with 12 bases between them. This CDR3 comprises 13 residues.

This clone was seen a few times. V is TRBV4-1 and J is TRBJ2-7; 8 bases agree with TRBD1. CDR1 is MGHRA and CDR2 is YSYEKL in the germline V gene. Trimming took 1 base from V and 6 from J; bases not matched to a gene: 2. This CDR3 contains 13 residues. This CDR3 is CASSQGTGREQYF. Written as DNA, the CDR3 is TGCGCCAGCAGCCAAGGGACAGGGCGCGAGCAGTACTTC.

This chain joins TRBV7-3 and TRBJ2-3; 13 bases align to TRBD2. This CDR3 is built from 19 residues. Trimming removed 5 bases from V and 0 bases from J; junction bases left unmatched: 11. Germline CDR1 is SGHTA and CDR2 is FQGTGA. The CDR3 spells CASSPIGGLAGASTDTQYF. The CDR3 nucleotides are TGTGCCAGCAGCCCAATAGGCGGACTAGCGGGGGCTAGCACAGATACGCAGTATTTT.

This clone was seen once. V is TRBV5-5 and J is TRBJ2-7, with 9 bases aligning to TRBD1. CDR1 SGHKS and CDR2 YYEKEE come from the germline V gene (reference sequence). The CDR3 spans 14 residues. V lost 0 bases and J lost 4; bases outside the gene matches: 2. CDR3 region: CASSLAGTGYEQYF. For the CDR3, the DNA is TGTGCCAGCAGCTTGGCCGGGACAGGGTACGAGCAGTACTTC.

The sample holds one count of this clone. One end of the junction fails to match germline, which may point to a read error. This chain connects TRBV6-6 to TRBJ1-2; no clear D gene. This CDR3 contains 14 residues. The germline gives CDR1 MNHNY, CDR2 SVGAGI (reference sequence). The CDR3 reads CASSYAGPNNGYTF. The DNA for the CDR3 is TGTGCCAGCAGTTACGCGGGCCCTAACAATGGCTACACCTTC.

This chain's CDR3 is CASSQTSGRAIRNEQFF. As DNA, the CDR3 is TGCGCCAGCAGCCAGACTAGCGGGAGGGCCATAAGGAATGAGCAGTTCTTC. This chain joins TRBV4-1 and TRBJ2-1; 14 bases map to TRBD2. The junction had 8 bases not matched to a gene; V was cut back by 3 bases and J by 7 bases. The CDR3 length is 17 residues. CDR1 and CDR2 (germline): MGHRA, YSYEKL.